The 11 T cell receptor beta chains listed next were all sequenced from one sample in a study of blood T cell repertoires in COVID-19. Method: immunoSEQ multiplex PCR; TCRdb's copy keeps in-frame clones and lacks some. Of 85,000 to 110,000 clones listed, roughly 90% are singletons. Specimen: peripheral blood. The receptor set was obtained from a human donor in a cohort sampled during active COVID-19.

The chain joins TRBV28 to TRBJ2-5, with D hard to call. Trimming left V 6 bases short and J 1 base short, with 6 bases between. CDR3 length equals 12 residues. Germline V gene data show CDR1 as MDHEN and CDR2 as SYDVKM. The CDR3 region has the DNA TGTGCCAGCAGCCAATTCCAAGAGACCCAGTACTTC. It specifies CASSQFQETQYF. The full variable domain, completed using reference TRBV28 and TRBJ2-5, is DVKVTQSSRYLVKRTGEKVFLECVQDMDHENMFWYRQDPGLGLRLIYFSYDVKMKEKGDIPEGYSVSREKKERFSLILESASTNQTSMYLCASSQFQETQYFGPGTRLLVL.

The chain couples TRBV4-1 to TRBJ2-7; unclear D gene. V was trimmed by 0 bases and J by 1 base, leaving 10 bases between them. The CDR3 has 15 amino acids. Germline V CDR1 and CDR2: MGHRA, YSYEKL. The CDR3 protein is CASSQDLGGSYEQYF. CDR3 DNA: TGCGCCAGCAGCCAAGATCTCGGCGGTTCCTACGAGCAGTACTTC.

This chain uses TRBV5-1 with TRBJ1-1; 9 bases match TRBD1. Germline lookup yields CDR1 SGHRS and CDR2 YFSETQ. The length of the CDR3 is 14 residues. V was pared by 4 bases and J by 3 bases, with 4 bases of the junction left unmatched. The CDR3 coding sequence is TGCGCCAGCAGCAGAGGACAGGGGTACACTGAAGCTTTCTTT. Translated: CASSRGQGYTEAFF.

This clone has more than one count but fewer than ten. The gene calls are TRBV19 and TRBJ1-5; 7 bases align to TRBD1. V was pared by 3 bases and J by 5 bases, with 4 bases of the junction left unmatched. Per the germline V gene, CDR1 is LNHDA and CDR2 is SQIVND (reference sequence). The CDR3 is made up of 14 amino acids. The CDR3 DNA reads TGTGCCAGTAGTATTTGGACAGGCGATCAGCCCCAGCATTTT. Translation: CASSIWTGDQPQHF.

CDR3 DNA: TGTGCCAGCAGCTTTTCCCAGTCGCCTCAGCCCCAGCATTTT. Encoded protein: CASSFSQSPQPQHF. The chain employs TRBV7-2 and TRBJ1-5, with D unresolved. Trimming took off 3 bases at V and 6 bases at J, with 12 bases between the two ends. The CDR3 has 14 residues. Germline V gives CDR1 SGHTA, CDR2 FQGNSA.

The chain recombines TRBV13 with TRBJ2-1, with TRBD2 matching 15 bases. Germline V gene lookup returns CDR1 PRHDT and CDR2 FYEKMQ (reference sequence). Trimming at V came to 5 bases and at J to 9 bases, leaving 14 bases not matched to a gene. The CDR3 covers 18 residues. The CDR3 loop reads CASSPSGLAGGPGSEQFF. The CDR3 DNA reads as TGTGCCAGCAGCCCATCCGGACTAGCGGGAGGGCCGGGTAGTGAGCAGTTCTTC. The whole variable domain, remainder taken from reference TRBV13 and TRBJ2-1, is AAGVIQSPRHLIKEKRETATLKCYPIPRHDTVYWYQQGPGQDPQFLISFYEKMQSDKGSIPDRFSAQQFSDYHSELNMSSLELGDSALYFCASSPSGLAGGPGSEQFFGPGTRLTVL.

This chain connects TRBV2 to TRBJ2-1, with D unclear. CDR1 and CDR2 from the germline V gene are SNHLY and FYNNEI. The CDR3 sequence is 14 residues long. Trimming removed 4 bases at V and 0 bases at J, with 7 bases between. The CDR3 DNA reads TGTGCCAGCAGTGTAAGCGTCTCCTACAATGAGCAGTTCTTC. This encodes CASSVSVSYNEQFF. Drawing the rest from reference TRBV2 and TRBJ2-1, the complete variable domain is EPEVTQTPSHQVTQMGQEVILRCVPISNHLYFYWYRQILGQKVEFLVSFYNNEISEKSEIFDDQFSVERPDGSNFTLKIRSTKLEDSAMYFCASSVSVSYNEQFFGPGTRLTVL.

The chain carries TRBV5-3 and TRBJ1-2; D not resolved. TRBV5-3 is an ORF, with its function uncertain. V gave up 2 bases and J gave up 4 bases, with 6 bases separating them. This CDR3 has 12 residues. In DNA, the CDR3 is TGTGCCAGAAGCTTTTCGGGCTATGGCTACACCTTC. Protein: CARSFSGYGYTF.

The CDR3 nucleotides are TGCGCCAGCAGCTTGTCTCGCCCAGGGGCTACCTACGAGCAGTACTTC. Its translation: CASSLSRPGATYEQYF. J is TRBJ2-7 and V is TRBV5-1, with D possibly being TRBD1 (6 bases). Germline V gene sequence: CDR1 SGHRS, CDR2 YFSETQ. The CDR3 is 16 amino acids. With 1 base removed from V and 2 bases from J, the gap between germline ends came to 16 bases.

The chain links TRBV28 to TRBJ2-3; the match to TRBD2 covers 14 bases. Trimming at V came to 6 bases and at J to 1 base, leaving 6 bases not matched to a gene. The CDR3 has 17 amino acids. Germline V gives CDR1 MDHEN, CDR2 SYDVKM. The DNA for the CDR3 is TGTGCCAGCAGAAAATCGGGACTAGCGGGGGGCACAGATACGCAGTATTTT. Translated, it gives CASRKSGLAGGTDTQYF.

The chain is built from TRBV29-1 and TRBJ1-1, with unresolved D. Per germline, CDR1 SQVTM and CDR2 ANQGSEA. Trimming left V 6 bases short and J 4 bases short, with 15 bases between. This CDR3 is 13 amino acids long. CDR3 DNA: TGCAGCGTCACGAGGGAGTACGGCACTGAAGCTTTCTTT. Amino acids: CSVTREYGTEAFF.